This entry concerns a single T cell receptor beta chain. The antigen is not known. One junction end disagrees with the germline gene, perhaps due to a read error. This CDR3 contains 17 residues. CDR1 and CDR2 (germline): LGHDT, YNNKEL (reference sequence). A J-beta primer mix and a sample-barcoded 5' primer were used in a second PCR of about 7 to 12 cycles. Using its own MiXCR run on the 5' RACE reads, TCRdb lists one record per CDR3 protein. The table includes about 670,000 distinct CDR3 sequences, under 65% detected once. The sample is drawn from a study of blood T cells in healthy people across ages. Overall study findings and caveats: As naive T cell percentage varied, TCR beta diversity correlated strongly with it. Any changes in expanded clonotypes were possibly confounded, as donor CMV status remained unknown. Diversity of TCR beta per million T cells declined in a roughly linear way with age.

Ranging in age from about 6 to 90, the donors were healthy Caucasian individuals from Russia. The chain employs TRBV3-1 and TRBJ2-1, with 13 nucleotides matching TRBD2. The source material was blood. This TCR was sampled from a woman older than 75 in good health. In DNA form, the CDR3 reads TGTGCCAGCAGCCACAAGAGGACTAGCGGGAGCTACGATGAGCAGTTCTTC. Its protein is CASSHKRTSGSYDEQFF.